Sequencing of this TCR beta chain was carried out in a study of control samples from healthy donors and cancer patients. Measured with immunoSEQ multiplex PCR; TCRdb has only the in-frame clones, and not every one. The table lists approximately 110,000 clones, approximately 91% of them singletons, with less than 9% in the top ten. Germline assignment: CDR1 SGHDT and CDR2 YYEEEE. This CDR3 has 17 amino acids. J gave up 2 bases and V 0 bases, and 5 bases lay outside the gene matches. This sequence joins TRBV5-6 and TRBJ2-3; TRBD2 agrees at 11 bases. The sequence was obtained from a woman aged 18-29 years in good health. Sequenced sample: blood. The chain's CDR3 is CASSLELAGDNTDTQYF. CDR3 in DNA: TGTGCCAGCAGCTTGGAACTAGCGGGGGATAACACAGATACGCAGTATTTT.